These 4 T cell receptor beta chains came from one sample sequenced in a study of cytomegalovirus exposure and HLA in healthy donors (dated by TCRdb to 2017 to 2019). The library was made by the immunoSEQ multiplex PCR assay. For the multiplex PCR, a mixture combining 60 forward primers for TCR Vbeta segments and 13 reverse primers for TCR Jbeta segments was used. TCRdb took over this immuneACCESS table, retaining in-frame rearrangements with V and J assigned. Such tables are incomplete; in checked studies, under half of the missing clones stem from an unresolved V gene, and the remainder is unexplained. In this sample the table shows under 95,000 clones, more than 75% of which occur a single time. Around 5.3% of the sample belongs to the ten largest clones. The sample was PBMCs. The receptors here all came from a man aged 25-45 years in good health and CMV-seropositive.

The chain uses TRBV6-5 and TRBJ2-2; 7 bases line up with TRBD2. The trim removed 0 bases at V and 3 bases at J, leaving 4 bases unmatched. The length of the CDR3 is 16 residues. Germline loops: CDR1 MNHEY, CDR2 SVGAGI. CDR3 nucleotides: TGTGCCAGCAGTTACTCGCCGGGACTACACACCGGGGAGCTGTTTTTT. It is translated as CASSYSPGLHTGELFF.

The rearrangement joins TRBV2 to TRBJ2-2; no clear D gene. Between the trimmed V and J ends, which lost 1 base and 0 bases, there was a span of 6 bases. The CDR3 covers 15 residues. The germline V gene has CDR1 SNHLY and CDR2 FYNNEI. The CDR3 region is CASSEVGANTGELFF. The CDR3 DNA sequence: TGTGCCAGCAGTGAAGTAGGAGCGAACACCGGGGAGCTGTTTTTT.

This clone appeared a few times. V is TRBV23-1 and J is TRBJ2-7, with D maybe TRBD2 (6 bases). TRBV23-1 is an ORF for which the function is uncertain. CDR3 length equals 18 residues. Trimming shortened V by 3 bases and J by 1 base, and 22 bases separated the two germline ends. In DNA, the CDR3 is TGCGCCAGCAGTCATCCTAGAGGGAGGCCGGCTAGGTCCTACGAGCAGTACGTC. Protein product: CASSHPRGRPARSYEQYV.

As concerns this clone: The junction departs from germline at one end; a sequencing error may be responsible. V and J are TRBV7-2 and TRBJ1-1, with D maybe TRBD1 (5 bases). The CDR3 totals 15 residues. Germline V gene sequence: CDR1 SGHTA, CDR2 FQGNSA. The CDR3 sequence: CASSLQRQSNIEAFF. The CDR3 bases are TGTGCCAGCAGCCTCCAAAGACAGTCGAACATTGAAGCTTTCTTT.